This T cell receptor beta chain was observed in a study of cytomegalovirus exposure and HLA in healthy donors. The CDR3 is 15 residues long. Trimming at V came to 5 bases and at J to 1 base, leaving 7 bases not matched to a gene. CDR1 and CDR2 from the germline V gene are SGHVS and FQNEAQ. PCR amplification relied on 60 Vbeta primers (plus 13 Jbeta primers). Produced via immunoSEQ multiplex PCR; TCRdb's table is partial and in-frame only. The table includes under 95,000 clones, 6.5% to 8% detected once. The receptor was derived from a man aged 45-60 years in good health and CMV-seronegative. The chain uses TRBV7-8 and TRBJ2-5; 7 bases are a match to TRBD2. Sequences were obtained from PBMCs. CDR3 amino acids: CASSPQSGAQETQYF. The CDR3 DNA reads as TGTGCCAGCAGCCCTCAGAGCGGGGCCCAAGAGACCCAGTACTTC.